The clone carrying this T cell receptor (beta chain) occurred many times. Time point specified: newly diagnosed GD, antithyroid drugs for less than 3 months. After RNA was extracted from PBMCs, the TCR library was made from it. This sample is part of a study of regulatory T cells in long-lasting Graves disease. This CDR3 has 13 amino acids. In germline, CDR1 is SNHLY, CDR2 FYNNEI. Trimming shortened V by 8 bases and J by 2 bases, and 10 bases separated the two germline ends. For TCR beta, libraries came from iRepertoire HTBI primers and Arm-PCR of CDR3 regions. One entry per CDR3 protein, called by TCRdb with MiXCR from the multiplex PCR reads. The sample yields 400,000 to 500,000 distinct CDR3 sequences, approximately 15% seen once. The same specimen was also included in a second study, on T cells in Graves' hyperthyroidism and ophthalmopathy.

Here the sequenced sample was peripheral blood mononuclear cells (PBMCs), taken at new diagnosis, from a patient treated with antithyroid drugs. This receptor was identified in a woman between 45 and 60 years old with Graves disease. The V and J genes are TRBV2 and TRBJ2-4, with D hard to call. The chain's CDR3 is CASGTETKNIQYF. In DNA form, the CDR3 reads TGTGCCAGCGGCACAGAAACCAAAAACATTCAGTACTTC.